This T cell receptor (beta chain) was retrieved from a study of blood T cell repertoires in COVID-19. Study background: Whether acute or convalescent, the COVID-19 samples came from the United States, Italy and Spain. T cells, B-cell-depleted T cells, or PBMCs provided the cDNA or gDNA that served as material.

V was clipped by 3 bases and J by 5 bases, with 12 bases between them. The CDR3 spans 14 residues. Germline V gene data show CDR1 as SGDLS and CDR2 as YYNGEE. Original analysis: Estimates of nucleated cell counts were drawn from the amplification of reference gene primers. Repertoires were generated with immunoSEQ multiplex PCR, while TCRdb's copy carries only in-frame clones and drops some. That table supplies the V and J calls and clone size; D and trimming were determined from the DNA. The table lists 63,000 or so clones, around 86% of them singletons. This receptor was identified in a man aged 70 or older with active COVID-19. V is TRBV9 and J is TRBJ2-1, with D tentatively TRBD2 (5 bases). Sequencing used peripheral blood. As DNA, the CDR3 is TGTGCCAGCAGCGCCCGAGGGCCCAACAATGAGCAGTTCTTC. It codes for CASSARGPNNEQFF.